This is a list of T cell receptor beta chains from one sample in a study of CD8+ T cells in alopecia areata. The protocol was immunoSEQ multiplex PCR, while the TCRdb copy is restricted to in-frame clones and leaves out a portion. The data contain about 270,000 clones, over 45% of them singletons. The sequenced sample was CD4+ T cells sorted from blood, obtained around week 53, from a patient treated with tofacitinib. The receptors were gathered from a human donor with alopecia areata. Both conserved end residues are part of each CDR3. Fields, in order: D gene, J gene, clone size, V gene, CDR3 protein, CDR3 DNA. D genes are given only for firm matches. Clone sizes are given selectively: once, few, many, or a class where the clone is expanded.

d_gene: TRBD1; j_gene: TRBJ1-2; abundance: .; v_gene: TRBV28; CDR3aa: CASSSPGQGNQFHPGYTF; CDR3nt: TGTGCCAGCAGTTCTCCGGGACAGGGAAACCAATTTCACCCCGGCTACACCTTC
d_gene: TRBD2; j_gene: TRBJ2-5; abundance: .; v_gene: TRBV5-1; CDR3aa: CASSLAGGETQYF; CDR3nt: TGCGCCAGCAGCTTGGCCGGGGGGGAGACCCAGTACTTC
d_gene: .; j_gene: TRBJ2-7; abundance: once; v_gene: TRBV20-1; CDR3aa: CSARWGREQYF; CDR3nt: TGCAGTGCTAGATGGGGTCGCGAGCAGTACTTC
d_gene: .; j_gene: TRBJ1-1; abundance: .; v_gene: TRBV2; CDR3aa: CASTSLFKAFF; CDR3nt: TGTGCCAGCACTTCGTTGTTTAAAGCTTTCTTT
d_gene: TRBD1; j_gene: TRBJ1-6; abundance: once; v_gene: TRBV10-3; CDR3aa: CAISFRGGESPLHF; CDR3nt: TGTGCCATCAGTTTTCGAGGGGGCGAGTCACCCCTCCACTTT
d_gene: .; j_gene: TRBJ2-5; abundance: .; v_gene: TRBV11-2; CDR3aa: CASSLGRGRQETQYF; CDR3nt: TGTGCCAGCAGCTTAGGTCGCGGCAGGCAGGAGACCCAGTACTTC
d_gene: .; j_gene: TRBJ2-5; abundance: .; v_gene: TRBV6-5; CDR3aa: CASSGSLETQYF; CDR3nt: TGTGCCAGCAGTGGGTCGTTGGAGACCCAGTACTTC
d_gene: TRBD2; j_gene: TRBJ2-7; abundance: many; v_gene: TRBV4-2; CDR3aa: CASSQGLAGDEQYF; CDR3nt: TGTGCCAGCAGCCAAGGACTAGCGGGGGACGAGCAGTACTTC
d_gene: .; j_gene: TRBJ2-2; abundance: .; v_gene: TRBV4-2; CDR3aa: CASSQLGGTGELFF; CDR3nt: TGTGCCAGCAGCCAATTGGGGGGCACCGGGGAGCTGTTTTTT
d_gene: TRBD2; j_gene: TRBJ2-7; abundance: many; v_gene: TRBV5-1; CDR3aa: CASSNGTSSGYEQYF; CDR3nt: TGCGCCAGCAGCAACGGGACTAGCTCCGGATACGAGCAGTACTTC
d_gene: .; j_gene: TRBJ1-2; abundance: .; v_gene: TRBV4-1; CDR3aa: CASSQAPTGANYGYTF; CDR3nt: TGCGCCAGCAGCCAAGCCCCGACAGGAGCTAACTATGGCTACACCTTC
d_gene: .; j_gene: TRBJ2-5; abundance: .; v_gene: TRBV5-1; CDR3aa: CASSLLPQETQYF; CDR3nt: TGCGCCAGCAGCTTACTTCCTCAAGAGACCCAGTACTTC
d_gene: .; j_gene: TRBJ2-7; abundance: few; v_gene: TRBV28; CDR3aa: CASSLDQTNYEQYF; CDR3nt: TGTGCCAGCAGTTTAGACCAGACAAATTACGAGCAGTACTTC
d_gene: TRBD1; j_gene: TRBJ1-2; abundance: .; v_gene: TRBV30; CDR3aa: CAWSIRGQGSHGYTF; CDR3nt: TGTGCCTGGAGTATCCGGGGACAGGGGTCTCATGGCTACACCTTC
d_gene: .; j_gene: TRBJ2-2; abundance: many; v_gene: TRBV29-1; CDR3aa: CSVGGSGELFF; CDR3nt: TGCAGCGTTGGGGGTTCCGGGGAGCTGTTTTTT
d_gene: TRBD1; j_gene: TRBJ1-2; abundance: .; v_gene: TRBV25-1; CDR3aa: CASSDPRTGGAYGYTF; CDR3nt: TGTGCCAGCAGTGACCCTCGGACAGGGGGCGCCTATGGCTACACCTTC
d_gene: .; j_gene: TRBJ2-5; abundance: .; v_gene: TRBV5-5; CDR3aa: CASSSSPGRETQYF; CDR3nt: TGTGCCAGCAGCTCCTCCCCGGGGCGAGAGACCCAGTACTTC
d_gene: .; j_gene: TRBJ1-1; abundance: .; v_gene: TRBV30; CDR3aa: CAWSVPGPVREAFF; CDR3nt: TGTGCCTGGAGTGTACCGGGTCCCGTCAGGGAAGCTTTCTTT
d_gene: TRBD1; j_gene: TRBJ2-7; abundance: few; v_gene: TRBV10-3; CDR3aa: CAISETGTGTYEQYF; CDR3nt: TGTGCCATCAGCGAAACCGGGACAGGGACCTACGAGCAGTACTTC
d_gene: TRBD2; j_gene: TRBJ2-5; abundance: .; v_gene: TRBV4-2; CDR3aa: CASSPRDSGGETQYF; CDR3nt: TGTGCCAGCAGCCCCCGTGATAGCGGGGGAGAGACCCAGTACTTC
d_gene: .; j_gene: TRBJ2-3; abundance: .; v_gene: TRBV30; CDR3aa: CAWSVGFSDTQYF; CDR3nt: TGTGCCTGGAGTGTAGGGTTTTCAGATACGCAGTATTTT
d_gene: TRBD1; j_gene: TRBJ2-4; abundance: few; v_gene: TRBV29-1; CDR3aa: CSVGQRLKTGLGYIQYF; CDR3nt: TGCAGCGTTGGCCAAAGGCTAAAGACAGGGTTGGGGTACATTCAGTACTTC
d_gene: .; j_gene: TRBJ1-2; abundance: .; v_gene: TRBV6-6; CDR3aa: CASSPRGSGYTF; CDR3nt: TGTGCCAGCAGTCCCAGGGGATCTGGCTACACCTTC
d_gene: TRBD1; j_gene: TRBJ1-1; abundance: .; v_gene: TRBV4-2; CDR3aa: CASSHTTSTGAYTEAFF; CDR3nt: TGTGCCAGCAGCCACACAACCTCGACAGGGGCGTACACTGAAGCTTTCTTT
d_gene: .; j_gene: TRBJ2-3; abundance: once; v_gene: TRBV15; CDR3aa: CATSRRGDTQYF; CDR3nt: TGTGCCACCAGCAGGAGAGGGGATACGCAGTATTTT
d_gene: TRBD1; j_gene: TRBJ2-3; abundance: .; v_gene: TRBV27; CDR3aa: CASIFLGTVSTDTQYF; CDR3nt: TGTGCCAGCATCTTCCTCGGGACAGTTAGCACAGATACGCAGTATTTT
d_gene: TRBD2; j_gene: TRBJ2-1; abundance: .; v_gene: TRBV4-1; CDR3aa: CASSRASGGAVYNEQFF; CDR3nt: TGCGCCAGCAGCCGCGCTAGCGGGGGGGCCGTCTACAATGAGCAGTTCTTC
d_gene: .; j_gene: TRBJ1-4; abundance: few; v_gene: TRBV30; CDR3aa: CAWSDVMQGEKLFF; CDR3nt: TGTGCCTGGAGTGACGTTATGCAAGGTGAAAAACTGTTTTTT
d_gene: .; j_gene: TRBJ1-4; abundance: few; v_gene: TRBV30; CDR3aa: CAWSGPDRKLFF; CDR3nt: TGTGCCTGGAGTGGACCGGACAGAAAACTGTTTTTT
d_gene: .; j_gene: TRBJ1-1; abundance: .; v_gene: TRBV7-9; CDR3aa: CASSLESIAFF; CDR3nt: TGTGCCAGCAGCTTAGAGTCGATAGCTTTCTTT
d_gene: .; j_gene: TRBJ2-1; abundance: few; v_gene: TRBV19; CDR3aa: CATANPGEKNEQFF; CDR3nt: TGTGCCACCGCGAACCCGGGAGAGAAGAATGAGCAGTTCTTC
d_gene: .; j_gene: TRBJ1-1; abundance: .; v_gene: TRBV6-5; CDR3aa: CASSYTANTEAFF; CDR3nt: TGTGCCAGCAGTTACACGGCGAACACTGAAGCTTTCTTT
d_gene: TRBD1; j_gene: TRBJ1-2; abundance: .; v_gene: TRBV6-5; CDR3aa: CASSYSGTGHYGYTF; CDR3nt: TGTGCCAGCAGTTACTCAGGGACAGGGCACTATGGCTACACCTTC
d_gene: .; j_gene: TRBJ1-4; abundance: .; v_gene: TRBV5-1; CDR3aa: CASSDGTATNEKLFF; CDR3nt: TGCGCCAGCAGCGACGGGACGGCAACTAATGAAAAACTGTTTTTT
d_gene: TRBD1; j_gene: TRBJ2-7; abundance: .; v_gene: TRBV25-1; CDR3aa: CASSARQGSEQYF; CDR3nt: TGTGCCAGCAGTGCCCGACAGGGATCCGAGCAGTACTTC
d_gene: TRBD1; j_gene: TRBJ2-1; abundance: .; v_gene: TRBV5-6; CDR3aa: CASSLGQGRLF; CDR3nt: TGTGCCAGCAGCCTAGGACAGGGCCGACTCTTC
d_gene: TRBD1; j_gene: TRBJ1-2; abundance: .; v_gene: TRBV11-2; CDR3aa: CASSFYRDRGYTF; CDR3nt: TGTGCCAGCAGCTTCTACCGGGACAGAGGCTACACCTTC
d_gene: TRBD1; j_gene: TRBJ1-5; abundance: .; v_gene: TRBV4-1; CDR3aa: CASSPGQFSNQPQHF; CDR3nt: TGCGCCAGCAGCCCGGGACAGTTTAGCAATCAGCCCCAGCATTTT
d_gene: .; j_gene: TRBJ2-5; abundance: .; v_gene: TRBV6-1; CDR3aa: CASTPTDQETQYF; CDR3nt: TGTGCCAGCACCCCGACAGACCAAGAGACCCAGTACTTC
d_gene: .; j_gene: TRBJ1-1; abundance: .; v_gene: TRBV14; CDR3aa: CASSLWRSTEAFF; CDR3nt: TGTGCCAGCAGCCTATGGAGGAGCACTGAAGCTTTCTTT
d_gene: .; j_gene: TRBJ2-3; abundance: .; v_gene: TRBV30; CDR3aa: CARTGPPADTQYF; CDR3nt: TGTGCCCGCACAGGGCCGCCAGCAGATACGCAGTATTTT
d_gene: TRBD1; j_gene: TRBJ2-7; abundance: .; v_gene: TRBV9; CDR3aa: CASSPRDRGGIRTYEQYF; CDR3nt: TGTGCCAGCAGCCCCCGTGACAGGGGTGGAATTAGGACCTACGAGCAGTACTTC
d_gene: .; j_gene: TRBJ2-7; abundance: .; v_gene: TRBV29-1; CDR3aa: CSVLGAKHSYEQYF; CDR3nt: TGCAGCGTCCTGGGGGCCAAGCACTCCTACGAGCAGTACTTC
d_gene: .; j_gene: TRBJ1-2; abundance: .; v_gene: TRBV6-5; CDR3aa: CASSYSRGANYGYTF; CDR3nt: TGTGCCAGCAGTTACTCGAGAGGGGCGAACTATGGCTACACCTTC
d_gene: .; j_gene: TRBJ1-1; abundance: .; v_gene: TRBV19; CDR3aa: CASKKQGRDTEAFF; CDR3nt: TGTGCCAGTAAAAAACAGGGCAGGGACACTGAAGCTTTCTTT
d_gene: TRBD1; j_gene: TRBJ2-2; abundance: .; v_gene: TRBV29-1; CDR3aa: CSVGGQVNTGELFF; CDR3nt: TGCAGCGTAGGGGGACAGGTGAACACCGGGGAGCTGTTTTTT
d_gene: TRBD1; j_gene: TRBJ2-7; abundance: .; v_gene: TRBV18; CDR3aa: CASSRTGERGEQYF; CDR3nt: TGTGCCAGCTCAAGGACAGGGGAGCGCGGCGAGCAGTACTTC
d_gene: .; j_gene: TRBJ1-2; abundance: .; v_gene: TRBV29-1; CDR3aa: CSVEPVEGRNRYGYTF; CDR3nt: TGCAGCGTTGAACCCGTGGAGGGGAGGAATCGGTATGGCTACACCTTC
d_gene: .; j_gene: TRBJ1-4; abundance: .; v_gene: TRBV29-1; CDR3aa: CSVVVEGEGKLFF; CDR3nt: TGCAGCGTTGTAGTGGAGGGGGAAGGAAAACTGTTTTTT
d_gene: .; j_gene: TRBJ1-5; abundance: .; v_gene: TRBV29-1; CDR3aa: CSASEADNQPQHF; CDR3nt: TGCAGCGCCAGCGAGGCGGACAATCAGCCCCAGCATTTT